This record looks at one TCR beta chain sequence and its context. Time point: pre-treatment baseline. The sample is drawn from a study of blood T cell dynamics during melanoma immunotherapy. The CDR3 is made up of 13 amino acids. V trimming: 3 bases; J trimming: 0 bases; junction bases outside the gene matches: 2. CDR1 GTSNPN and CDR2 SVGIG come from the germline V gene (reference sequence). Sequencing used immunoSEQ multiplex PCR; TCRdb keeps in-frame clones, though not all of them. The sample yields some 5,000 clones, more than 85% seen once. The J gene is TRBJ2-7, the V gene TRBV30; TRBD1 agrees at 7 bases. The sequencing used blood, collected from a patient treated with checkpoint blockade. This sequence was found in a human donor with melanoma. The CDR3 here is CAWSRGSSYEQYF. In nucleotides, the CDR3 is TGTGCCTGGAGCAGGGGGAGCTCCTACGAGCAGTACTTC.